Included here is one TCR beta chain sequence, with context. Sequencing was performed with immunoSEQ multiplex PCR; in TCRdb, only in-frame clones are kept and a portion is missing. The sample has about 73,000 clones, 85% to 90% seen once. The data belong to a study of T cell changes during pregnancy in multiple sclerosis. The sequencing here drew on peripheral blood, taken after pregnancy. The receptor's source is a female donor in good health, enrolled as a control in a pregnancy study.

CDR3 sequence: CAAPQGAGGYTF. In nucleotides, the CDR3 is TGTGCCGCTCCACAGGGGGCGGGAGGCTACACCTTC. V gene TRBV30 combines with J gene TRBJ1-2, with TRBD1 matching 9 bases. This CDR3 has 12 amino acids. The V and J ends lost 8 bases and 8 bases, in that order; junction bases with no gene match: 9. Looked up from germline, CDR1 is GTSNPN and CDR2 is SVGIG (reference sequence).